Below are 5 T cell receptor beta chains sequenced from a single sample in a study of blood T cell repertoires in COVID-19. Method: immunoSEQ multiplex PCR; TCRdb's copy keeps in-frame clones and lacks some. The table has some 25,000 clones, roughly 90% seen once. What was sequenced was peripheral blood. All receptors come from a human donor in a cohort sampled during active COVID-19.

The rearrangement links TRBV19 to TRBJ1-5, with 7 positions matching TRBD1. Germline CDR1 is LNHDA and CDR2 is SQIVND (reference sequence). The CDR3 sequence is 14 residues long. The CDR3 region is CASRTEGQSMSQHF. The CDR3 region has the DNA TGTGCATCCCGAACCGAGGGACAGTCTATGTCCCAGCATTTT.

The chain uses TRBV19 and TRBJ2-7; TRBD2 matches at 7 bases. Germline V gene sequence: CDR1 LNHDA, CDR2 SQIVND (reference sequence). V shed 7 bases and J 2 bases; nucleotides not matched to a gene: 8. This CDR3 has 14 amino acids. The CDR3 coding sequence is TGTGCCAGTACCGTGACTAGCTCGGCCTACGAGCAGTACTTC. Translation: CASTVTSSAYEQYF.

The J gene is TRBJ2-7, the V gene TRBV4-3; TRBD1 might be the D (6 bases). This CDR3 has 15 residues. Germline V gene data show CDR1 as LGHNA and CDR2 as YSLEER. V lost 2 bases and J lost 2, with 13 bases in between. The CDR3 sequence: CASSQPGHGAYEQYF. CDR3 DNA: TGCGCCAGCAGCCAACCGGGACATGGAGCCTACGAGCAGTACTTC.

The chain employs TRBV11-2 and TRBJ2-1; TRBD1 might be the D (5 bases). The CDR3 runs 16 residues. CDR1 is SGHAT, CDR2 FQNNGV, per germline. Trimming took 1 base from V and 0 from J, leaving 10 bases between them. The CDR3 DNA reads as TGTGCCAGCAGCTTAGTGCCCAGGGACTCCTACAATGAGCAGTTCTTC. Translation: CASSLVPRDSYNEQFF. The entire variable domain, with the rest obtained from reference TRBV11-2 and TRBJ2-1, is as follows: EAGVAQSPRYKIIEKRQSVAFWCNPISGHATLYWYQQILGQGPKLLIQFQNNGVVDDSQLPKDRFSAERLKGVDSTLKIQPAKLEDSAVYLCASSLVPRDSYNEQFFGPGTRLTVL.

V gene TRBV7-2 combines with J gene TRBJ2-2; TRBD2 agrees at 13 bases. The CDR3 consists of 16 residues. V shed 0 bases and J 6 bases; nucleotides not matched to a gene: 1. Germline V gives CDR1 SGHTA, CDR2 FQGNSA. CDR3 nucleotide sequence: TGTGCCAGCAGCTTAGCTACTAGCGGGGGGGCCGGGGAGCTGTTTTTT. This encodes CASSLATSGGAGELFF.